This paragraph covers one T cell receptor beta chain sequence. What antigen it recognizes has not been identified. The germline V gene (reference sequence) yields SEHNR for CDR1 and FQNEAQ for CDR2. Including cysteine and phenylalanine, the CDR3 has 15 amino acids. No nucleotide data were recorded. Sequencing was performed on an Illumina HiSeq 2000. 5'RACE template switching, by which a universal primer site and unique molecular identifiers were added, was used to make TCR beta cDNA libraries. Synthesis of cDNA was primed from the TCR beta constant segment and was followed by two consecutive PCR amplification steps. The study's own analysis went as follows. MIGEC was used to demultiplex reads and group the reads by UMI, and MiTCR was used to assemble and quantify clonotypes. Only TCR cDNA sequences supported by at least two reads were kept to exclude erroneous sequences. The tcR package was used for downstream repertoire analysis, with clonotypes matched between fractions based on CDR3 nucleotide sequence plus V segment. Antigen specificity was annotated against VDJdb with VDJmatch, allowing one amino acid substitution in CDR3. TCRdb reprocessed the public reads and reports one entry per CDR3 protein sequence, without DNA. In this record, the V and J calls reflect TCRdb's handling and not the investigators' own analysis. The sample's own table lists about 460,000 distinct CDR3 sequences. 1.4% to 1.5% of the sample goes to the ten largest clones.

To determine HCMV serostatus, a commercial ELISA kit was used to detect HCMV-specific IgG in serum. Peripheral blood mononuclear cells were isolated from blood by Ficoll density gradient centrifugation. This sample was taken from a study of T cells expressing NK-cell markers (dated by TCRdb to about 2020). A note on the overall study: About 8 donors provided sorted CD3+CD56+NKG2C+, CD3+CD56+NKG2C- and CD3+CD56-NKG2C+ T-cell subsets, whose TCR beta-chain repertoires were profiled. The eight sequenced donors were randomly selected healthy volunteers, three men and five women. Among the eight sequenced donors, seven were HCMV-seropositive and one was HCMV-seronegative. The libraries were sequenced on Illumina HiSeq 2000/2500, MiSeq or NextSeq, producing 2 x 150 bp reads.

Overall results and qualifications from the work: Those dominant clonotypes were again the most abundant among CD3+CD56-NKG2C+ cells in a few donors, at about 25-65%. In five to seven donors, the dominant CD3+CD56+NKG2C+ clonotypes were among the top 10 CD8+ clonotypes and accounted for about 1.0-7.5% of CD8+ T cells. It remained unclear whether the expanded NKG2C-expressing T cell clones were specific for HCMV antigens.

This clonotype was obtained from a woman aged 50 to 60 in good health. Donor details come from another sample of the same person, matched by shared clones. Recombination joined TRBV7-9 with TRBJ2-1; TCRdb selects TRBD1, and the lack of DNA leaves this call unchecked. Sequenced material: blood T cells: a sorted CD56 or NKG2C T cell subset, CD4+ or CD8+ T cells, or bulk PBMC T cells (not recorded which). For the CDR3, the sequence is CASSGEGTGYGKQFF.